This T cell receptor beta chain was obtained from a study of T cells expressing NK-cell markers. Germline V gene data show CDR1 as GTSNPN and CDR2 as SVGIG (reference sequence). CDR3 length: 12 amino acids. TCRdb re-called the 5' RACE reads and gives one entry per CDR3 protein, without DNA. In all, the sample yields approximately 550,000 distinct CDR3 sequences. What was sequenced was blood T cells: a sorted CD56 or NKG2C T cell subset, CD4+ or CD8+ T cells, or bulk PBMC T cells (not recorded which). This sequence originates from a man in his late teens or twenties in good health. This chain uses TRBV30 with TRBJ2-1. This CDR3 reads CAWGTLYNEQFF.